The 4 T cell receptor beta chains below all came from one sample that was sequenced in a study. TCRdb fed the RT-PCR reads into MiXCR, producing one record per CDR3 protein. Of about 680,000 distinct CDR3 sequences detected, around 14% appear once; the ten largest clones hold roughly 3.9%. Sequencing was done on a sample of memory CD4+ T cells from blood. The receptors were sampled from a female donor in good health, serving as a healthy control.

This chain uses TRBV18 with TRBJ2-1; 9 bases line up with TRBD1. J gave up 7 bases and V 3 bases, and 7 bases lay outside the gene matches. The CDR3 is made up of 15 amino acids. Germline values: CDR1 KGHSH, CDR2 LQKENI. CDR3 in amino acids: CASSPRRTGDNEQFF. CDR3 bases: TGTGCCAGCTCACCGAGACGGACAGGGGATAATGAGCAGTTCTTC. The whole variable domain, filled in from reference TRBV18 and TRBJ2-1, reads NAGVMQNPRHLVRRRGQEARLRCSPMKGHSHVYWYRQLPEEGLKFMVYLQKENIIDESGMPKERFSAEFPKEGPSILRIQQVVRGDSAAYFCASSPRRTGDNEQFFGPGTRLTVL.

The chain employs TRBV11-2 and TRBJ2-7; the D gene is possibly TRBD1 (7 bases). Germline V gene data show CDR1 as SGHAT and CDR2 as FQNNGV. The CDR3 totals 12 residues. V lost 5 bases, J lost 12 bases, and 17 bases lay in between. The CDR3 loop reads CASSPGGGRGYF. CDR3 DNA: TGTGCCAGCAGCCCCGGAGGGGGCCGGGGGTACTTC.

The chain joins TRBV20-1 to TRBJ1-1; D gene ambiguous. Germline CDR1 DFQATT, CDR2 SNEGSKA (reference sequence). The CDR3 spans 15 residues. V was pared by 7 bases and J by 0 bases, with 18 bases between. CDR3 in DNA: TGCAGTGTCCCGCTCCTAGGGCAGGTGAACACTGAAGCTTTCTTT. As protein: CSVPLLGQVNTEAFF.

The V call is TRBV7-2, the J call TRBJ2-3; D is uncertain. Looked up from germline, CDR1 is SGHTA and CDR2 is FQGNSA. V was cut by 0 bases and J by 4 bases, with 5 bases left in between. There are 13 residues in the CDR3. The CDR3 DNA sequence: TGTGCCAGCAGCTTAGCCCGCCCAGATACGCAGTATTTT. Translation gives CASSLARPDTQYF.